This T cell receptor (beta chain) was found in a study of T cell responses to AZD1222 COVID-19 vaccine. Produced via immunoSEQ multiplex PCR; TCRdb's table is partial and in-frame only. The sample includes 250,000 to 300,000 clones, around 92% of them seen just once. The CDR3 extends over 12 amino acids. V lost 9 bases and J 8 bases, leaving 13 bases between the germline ends. Germline CDR1 MDHEN, CDR2 SYDVKM. This TCR derives from an adult who received the AZD1222 COVID-19 vaccine. The sequenced sample was peripheral blood, obtained 28 days after the second AZD1222 dose. The chain employs TRBV28 and TRBJ1-4, with D uncertain. Written as DNA, the CDR3 is TGTGCCAGTGGGCTCCTGAGGGAAAAACTGTTTTTT. Amino acid sequence: CASGLLREKLFF. Full variable domain (remainder filled in from reference TRBV28 and TRBJ1-4): DVKVTQSSRYLVKRTGEKVFLECVQDMDHENMFWYRQDPGLGLRLIYFSYDVKMKEKGDIPEGYSVSREKKERFSLILESASTNQTSMYLCASGLLREKLFFGSGTQLSVL.